Listed below are T cell receptor beta chains from one sample, sequenced in a study of cytomegalovirus exposure and HLA in healthy donors. Assay used: immunoSEQ multiplex PCR; TCRdb lists only in-frame clones, some missing. The sample shows approximately 220,000 clones, approximately 90% of them seen only once. The sequenced sample was PBMCs. The receptor source for this set is a man aged 18 to 29 in good health and CMV-seronegative. Both conserved end residues are part of each CDR3. Each record gives: J gene, D gene, V gene, clone size, CDR3 DNA, CDR3 protein. A D gene is named only where the DNA matches it firmly. Rows may omit the clone size; those that give it use once, few, many or a size class.

J: TRBJ2-7; D: -; V: TRBV10-1; size: few; DNA: TGCGCCAGCAGTGGGGTGGGGCGACCCTACGAGCAGTACTTC; CDR3: CASSGVGRPYEQYF
J: TRBJ2-7; D: -; V: TRBV4-1; size: -; DNA: TGCGCCAGCAGACAAACAGGGAAAGACTACGAGCAGTACTTC; CDR3: CASRQTGKDYEQYF
J: TRBJ1-2; D: -; V: TRBV5-1; size: -; DNA: TGCGCCAGCAGTCTGCAGGGGCCCAACTATGGCTACACCTTC; CDR3: CASSLQGPNYGYTF
J: TRBJ1-1; D: -; V: TRBV6-6; size: -; DNA: TGTGCCAGCAGTTATCGAGGGAACACTGAAGCTTTCTTT; CDR3: CASSYRGNTEAFF
J: TRBJ1-2; D: -; V: TRBV6-5; size: few; DNA: TGTGCCAGCACGGCAGGTTCATGGGGCTACACCTTC; CDR3: CASTAGSWGYTF
J: TRBJ1-1; D: -; V: TRBV11-3; size: -; DNA: TGTGCCAGCAGCTACCAGGGGAACACTGAAGCTTTCTTT; CDR3: CASSYQGNTEAFF
J: TRBJ2-3; D: -; V: TRBV30; size: -; DNA: TGTGCCTGGAGTGTCGGGGTGGGAGGAACAGATACGCAGTATTTT; CDR3: CAWSVGVGGTDTQYF
J: TRBJ1-2; D: TRBD1; V: TRBV9; size: once; DNA: TGTGCCAGCAGCGCCCATGGACAGGGGGTCTTCCATGGCTACACCTTC; CDR3: CASSAHGQGVFHGYTF
J: TRBJ1-6; D: TRBD1; V: TRBV6-1; size: -; DNA: TGTGCCAGCAGTGGAGGGGGGACAGGGGGCTCCAGCTCCTATAATTCACCCCTCCACTTT; CDR3: CASSGGGTGGSSSYNSPLHF
J: TRBJ1-2; D: -; V: TRBV28; size: -; DNA: TGTGCCAGCACCCCCCGGAGGAACTATGGCTACACCTTC; CDR3: CASTPRRNYGYTF
J: TRBJ2-1; D: -; V: TRBV7-9; size: -; DNA: TGTGCCAGCAGCTTAGTCTGGAGCTCCTACAATGAGCAGTTCTTC; CDR3: CASSLVWSSYNEQFF
J: TRBJ1-2; D: -; V: TRBV7-2; size: -; DNA: TGTGCCAGCAGCTTATATAGGGGTGGCTACACCTTC; CDR3: CASSLYRGGYTF
J: TRBJ2-7; D: -; V: TRBV5-4; size: -; DNA: TGTGCCAGCAGCTTGGACAGGAGTGCCTACGAGCAGTACTTC; CDR3: CASSLDRSAYEQYF
J: TRBJ2-1; D: -; V: TRBV29-1; size: -; DNA: TGCAGCGTTGTGGGCAGCTACAATTACAATGAGCAGTTCTTC; CDR3: CSVVGSYNYNEQFF
J: TRBJ2-7; D: -; V: TRBV6-1; size: -; DNA: TGTGCCAGCCGGGTAGCGTCGAGCTCCTACGAGCAGTACTTC; CDR3: CASRVASSSYEQYF
J: TRBJ2-7; D: TRBD2; V: TRBV2; size: -; DNA: TGTGCCAGCAGTGTTCCCCAGCGGGGGGGATACGAGCAGTACTTC; CDR3: CASSVPQRGGYEQYF
J: TRBJ1-4; D: -; V: TRBV5-1; size: -; DNA: TGCGCCAGCAGCATCGGGGGTAATGAAAAACTGTTTTTT; CDR3: CASSIGGNEKLFF
J: TRBJ2-5; D: -; V: TRBV11-2; size: -; DNA: TGTGCCAGCAGCTTGACCCGGGGGCAAGAGACCCAGTACTTC; CDR3: CASSLTRGQETQYF
J: TRBJ1-2; D: TRBD1; V: TRBV6-1; size: -; DNA: TGTGCCAGCAGTGTGTCAGGGGGCTCCCCTAACTATGGCTACACCTTC; CDR3: CASSVSGGSPNYGYTF
J: TRBJ2-7; D: TRBD1; V: TRBV5-1; size: -; DNA: TGCGCCAGCAGCTTGGATACGGGACAGGGATTTCTCGAGCAGTACTTC; CDR3: CASSLDTGQGFLEQYF
J: TRBJ2-5; D: TRBD2; V: TRBV7-2; size: -; DNA: TGTGCCAGCAGCATTAGCGGGGAACAGACCCAGTACTTC; CDR3: CASSISGEQTQYF
J: TRBJ2-1; D: TRBD2; V: TRBV5-1; size: -; DNA: TGCGCCAGCAGCTTGGCCCCGGGAGGGCCTCAGTATCCCTACAATGAGCAGTTCTTC; CDR3: CASSLAPGGPQYPYNEQFF
J: TRBJ1-2; D: TRBD1; V: TRBV5-5; size: once; DNA: TGTGCCAGCAGCTTGGATTGGACAGGGGCTAACTATGGCTACACCTTC; CDR3: CASSLDWTGANYGYTF
J: TRBJ2-7; D: TRBD2; V: TRBV27; size: -; DNA: TGTGCCAGCAATCCTAGCGGGAGTTCCCCCTACGAGCAGTACTTC; CDR3: CASNPSGSSPYEQYF
J: TRBJ2-3; D: -; V: TRBV7-2; size: -; DNA: TGTGCCAGCAGCCCCGCGCGAACGCAGTATTTT; CDR3: CASSPARTQYF
J: TRBJ2-7; D: TRBD2; V: TRBV6-6; size: -; DNA: TGTGCCAGCATCCCAGCGGGGGGCCAATACGAGCAGTACTTC; CDR3: CASIPAGGQYEQYF
J: TRBJ1-1; D: -; V: TRBV7-9; size: -; DNA: TGTGCCAGCAGCTCCGCCGGAGACTCCCGCACTGAAGCTTTCTTT; CDR3: CASSSAGDSRTEAFF
J: TRBJ2-6; D: TRBD1; V: TRBV5-4; size: once; DNA: TGTGCCAGCTCTGAGGGGGCGCGTAAGAGCTCTGGGGCCAACGTCCTGACTTTC; CDR3: CASSEGARKSSGANVLTF
J: TRBJ2-1; D: -; V: TRBV6-5; size: -; DNA: TGTGCCAGCAGTCAACAGGGAAGGAGAGTTGAGCAGTTCTTC; CDR3: CASSQQGRRVEQFF
J: TRBJ2-2; D: TRBD1; V: TRBV29-1; size: -; DNA: TGCAGCGTTTTAGACAGGGTCGGAGCCGGGGAGCTGTTTTTT; CDR3: CSVLDRVGAGELFF
J: TRBJ2-2; D: TRBD1; V: TRBV2; size: -; DNA: TGTGCCAGCAGTCCCACAGGGGCAAGGAACACCGGGGAGCTGTTTTTT; CDR3: CASSPTGARNTGELFF
J: TRBJ1-2; D: -; V: TRBV5-4; size: few; DNA: TGTGCCAGCACCCCCGACGGGGAGCCCTATGGCTACACCTTC; CDR3: CASTPDGEPYGYTF
J: TRBJ2-7; D: -; V: TRBV19; size: -; DNA: TGTGCCAGTAGTTCCACCCCGGGGTTGGAGCAGTACTTC; CDR3: CASSSTPGLEQYF
J: TRBJ2-1; D: -; V: TRBV19; size: -; DNA: TGTGCCAGTAGTCCGGACATCTCCTACAATGAGCAGTTCTTC; CDR3: CASSPDISYNEQFF
J: TRBJ2-7; D: -; V: TRBV2; size: -; DNA: TGTGCCAGCAGTTGGGACTGGACCTACGAGCAGTACTTC; CDR3: CASSWDWTYEQYF
J: TRBJ2-2; D: -; V: TRBV7-2; size: -; DNA: TGTGCCAGCAGCTTAAACTCCGGGGAGCTGTTTTTT; CDR3: CASSLNSGELFF
J: TRBJ2-5; D: TRBD2; V: TRBV11-2; size: -; DNA: TGTGCCAGCAGCCCTCGGACTAGCGGGGAGACCCAGTACTTC; CDR3: CASSPRTSGETQYF
J: TRBJ2-5; D: -; V: TRBV5-1; size: few; DNA: TGCGCCAGCAGCTCCGGTCGAGGAGAAGAGACCCAGTACTTC; CDR3: CASSSGRGEETQYF
J: TRBJ2-7; D: -; V: TRBV18; size: -; DNA: TGTGCCAGCTCACCACTAGCGGAAAGCTCCTACGAGCAGTACTTC; CDR3: CASSPLAESSYEQYF
J: TRBJ2-7; D: TRBD2; V: TRBV5-5; size: -; DNA: TGTGCCAGCAGCTCCACTAGCGGGGGGATATCCTACGAGCAGTACTTC; CDR3: CASSSTSGGISYEQYF
J: TRBJ1-6; D: -; V: TRBV28; size: -; DNA: TGTGCCAGCAGTTTCACAGGGAACAATTCACCCCTCCACTTT; CDR3: CASSFTGNNSPLHF
J: TRBJ2-1; D: -; V: TRBV7-3; size: -; DNA: TGTGCCAGCAGCTTAACTTCGAGGAACTCCTACAATGAGCAGTTCTTC; CDR3: CASSLTSRNSYNEQFF
J: TRBJ2-1; D: TRBD2; V: TRBV28; size: once; DNA: TGTGCCAGTTGGATAGCGGGTTTTAATGAGCAGTTCTTC; CDR3: CASWIAGFNEQFF
J: TRBJ2-1; D: -; V: TRBV9; size: -; DNA: TGTGCCAGCAGCGGAAATAGCGGCTCCTACAATGAGCAGTTCTTC; CDR3: CASSGNSGSYNEQFF
J: TRBJ1-4; D: TRBD1; V: TRBV5-1; size: -; DNA: TGCGCCAGCAGCCAGGACAGGGTGGATGAAAAACTGTTTTTT; CDR3: CASSQDRVDEKLFF
J: TRBJ2-7; D: -; V: TRBV6-5; size: few; DNA: TGTGCCAGCAGTTACTCGGAGGAGCAGTACTTC; CDR3: CASSYSEEQYF
J: TRBJ2-3; D: TRBD2; V: TRBV30; size: -; DNA: TGTGCCTGGAGTGGACTAGCGTTGACAGATACGCAGTATTTT; CDR3: CAWSGLALTDTQYF
J: TRBJ2-7; D: -; V: TRBV5-1; size: -; DNA: TGCGCCAGCAGCCTTTGGCAGTCCTACGAGCAGTACTTC; CDR3: CASSLWQSYEQYF